In this sample, the clone carrying this T cell receptor beta chain turned up once. This table comes from immunoSEQ multiplex PCR, and its TCRdb copy is limited to in-frame clones, with some not included. Of over 45,000 clones in the sample, 93% were seen once. Trimming stripped 8 bases from V and 0 bases from J, with 17 bases between. This CDR3 has 16 residues. Looked up from germline, CDR1 is MNHNY and CDR2 is SVGAGI (reference sequence). These data belong to a study of cytomegalovirus exposure and HLA in healthy donors. V and J are TRBV6-6 and TRBJ2-4; possible D gene TRBD2, 5 bases. The specimen was PBMCs. The TCR was taken from a young woman in good health and CMV-seronegative. Here the CDR3 reads CASSFPLEGAKNIQYF. CDR3 sequence (DNA): TGTGCCAGCTCATTCCCTCTAGAGGGAGCCAAAAACATTCAGTACTTC.